This T cell receptor (beta chain) was identified during a study of siplizumab effects on memory and regulatory T cells. The germline CDR1 and CDR2 sequences are LGHNT and FRNRAP. V was trimmed by 1 base and J by 0 bases, leaving 12 bases between them. CDR3 length: 16 amino acids. With regard to this clone: Its antigen is as yet unknown.

Overall study findings and caveats: It was never confirmed that proliferating Tregs from siplizumab cultures were suppressive. A naive or memory phenotype could not be assigned to roughly 80-95% of the proliferating CD4+ or CD8+ clones. The diversity of naive T cells seemed greater than that of memory cells, and their alloresponse contribution seemed major.

Sequenced by immunoSEQ multiplex PCR; TCRdb stores in-frame clones only, minus some. The table records 90,000 to 120,000 clones, more than 90% of them present only once. This receptor was taken from a human donor in good health. Some clones in this sample may be carry-over from other donors' samples. Sequenced input: CD4+ T cells sorted from blood. This sequence joins TRBV12-5 and TRBJ1-1, with D maybe TRBD1 (5 bases). The CDR3 DNA is TGTGCTAGTGGTTTGGCTAGGGGAGGGTTGAACACTGAAGCTTTCTTT. Translated, it gives CASGLARGGLNTEAFF.